The clone carrying this T cell receptor (beta chain) has a single count. What it binds is unknown. These data come from a study of OX40 agonist ivuxolimab in advanced cancers. Study background: Intravenous ivuxolimab was administered to patients every 2 weeks at 0.01 to 10 mg/kg. The study's findings and limits: The study found that CD8+ T cells averaged more expanded clones than CD4+. At 0.1 to 3.0 mg/kg, CD4+ and CD8+ blood T cells expanded clonally by week 6.

Only in-frame clones appear in the TCRdb table, and some are missing; sequencing was by immunoSEQ multiplex PCR. The data contain about 110,000 clones, roughly 90% of them seen just once; the ten biggest clones take up 0.25% to 0.3%. With baseline, cycle 4 day 1, and cycle 7 day 1 as timepoints, blood was sampled. With 3 bases removed from V and 6 bases from J, the gap between germline ends came to 15 bases. The CDR3 extends over 16 amino acids. Germline V gene sequence: CDR1 KGHSH, CDR2 LQKENI. The chain has TRBV18 and TRBJ1-6; no firm D call. The sequences come from CD4+ or CD8+ T cells sorted from blood, collected in a trial of the OX40 agonist ivuxolimab. The receptor comes from an adult with an advanced solid tumor such as melanoma, head and neck, liver or kidney cancer. The CDR3 nucleotides read TGTGCCAGCTCACCGCGATTAGACCTTACTAATTCACCCCTCCACTTT. Its translation is CASSPRLDLTNSPLHF.